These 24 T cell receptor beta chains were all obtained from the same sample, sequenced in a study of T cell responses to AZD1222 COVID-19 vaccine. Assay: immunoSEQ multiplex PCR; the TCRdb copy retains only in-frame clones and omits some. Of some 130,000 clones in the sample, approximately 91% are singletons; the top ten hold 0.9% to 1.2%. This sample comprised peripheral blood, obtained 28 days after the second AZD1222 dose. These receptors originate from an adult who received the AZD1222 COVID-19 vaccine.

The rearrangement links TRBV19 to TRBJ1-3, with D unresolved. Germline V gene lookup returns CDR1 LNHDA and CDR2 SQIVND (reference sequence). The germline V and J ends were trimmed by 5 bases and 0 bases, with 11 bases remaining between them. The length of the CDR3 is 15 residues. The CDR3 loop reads CASSSTVYSGNTIYF. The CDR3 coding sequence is TGTGCCAGTAGTTCGACCGTCTACTCTGGAAACACCATATATTTT.

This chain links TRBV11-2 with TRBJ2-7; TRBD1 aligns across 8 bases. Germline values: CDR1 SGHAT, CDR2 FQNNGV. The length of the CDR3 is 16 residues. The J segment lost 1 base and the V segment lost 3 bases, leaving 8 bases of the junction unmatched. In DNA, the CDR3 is TGTGCCAGCAGCTTGCCGGGACAGGTGACTTCCTACGAGCAGTACTTC. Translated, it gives CASSLPGQVTSYEQYF.

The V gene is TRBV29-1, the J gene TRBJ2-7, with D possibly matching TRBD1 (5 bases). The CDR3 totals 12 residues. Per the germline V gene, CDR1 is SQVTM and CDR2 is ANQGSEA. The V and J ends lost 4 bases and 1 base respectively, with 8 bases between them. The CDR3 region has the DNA TGCAGCGTTGCAACAGGTTCCTACGAGCAGTACTTC. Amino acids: CSVATGSYEQYF.

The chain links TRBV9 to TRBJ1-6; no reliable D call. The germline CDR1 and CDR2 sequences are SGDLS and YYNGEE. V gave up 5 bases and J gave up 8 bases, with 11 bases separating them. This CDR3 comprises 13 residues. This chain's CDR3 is CASSSRAYSPLHF. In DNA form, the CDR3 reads TGTGCCAGCAGTAGTAGGGCGTATTCACCCCTCCACTTT.

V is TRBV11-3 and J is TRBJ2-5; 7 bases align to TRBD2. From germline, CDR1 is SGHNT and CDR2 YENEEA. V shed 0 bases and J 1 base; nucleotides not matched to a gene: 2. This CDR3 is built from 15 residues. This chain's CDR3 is CASSLDPGGQETQYF. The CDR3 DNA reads TGTGCCAGCAGCTTAGATCCGGGAGGCCAAGAGACCCAGTACTTC.

DNA of the CDR3: TGTGCCAGCAGTCGGGGGAGGGCCGGAACAGATACGCAGTATTTT. Its protein is CASSRGRAGTDTQYF. The rearrangement joins TRBV2 to TRBJ2-3, with TRBD2 matching over 7 bases. The CDR3 runs 15 residues. The trim removed 5 bases at V and 3 bases at J, leaving 8 bases unmatched. Per germline, CDR1 SNHLY and CDR2 FYNNEI. Using reference TRBV2 and TRBJ2-3 for the parts outside the CDR3, the full variable domain is EPEVTQTPSHQVTQMGQEVILRCVPISNHLYFYWYRQILGQKVEFLVSFYNNEISEKSEIFDDQFSVERPDGSNFTLKIRSTKLEDSAMYFCASSRGRAGTDTQYFGPGTRLTVL.

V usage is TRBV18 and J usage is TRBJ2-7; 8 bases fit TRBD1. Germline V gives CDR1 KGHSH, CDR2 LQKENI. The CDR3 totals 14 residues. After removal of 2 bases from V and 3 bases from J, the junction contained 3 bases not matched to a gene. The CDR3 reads CASSPNRGDYEQYF. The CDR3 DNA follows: TGTGCCAGCTCACCAAACAGGGGGGACTACGAGCAGTACTTC.

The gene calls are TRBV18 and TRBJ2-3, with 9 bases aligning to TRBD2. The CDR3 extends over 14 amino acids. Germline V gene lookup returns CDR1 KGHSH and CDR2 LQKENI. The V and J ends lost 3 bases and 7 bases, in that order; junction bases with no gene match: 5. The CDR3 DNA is TGTGCCAGCTCACCGCGGGAGGGCCTGAATACGCAGTATTTT. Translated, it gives CASSPREGLNTQYF.

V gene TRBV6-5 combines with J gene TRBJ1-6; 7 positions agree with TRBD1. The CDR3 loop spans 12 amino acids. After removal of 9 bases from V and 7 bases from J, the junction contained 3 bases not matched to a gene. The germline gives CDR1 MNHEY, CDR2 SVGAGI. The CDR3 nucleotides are TGTGCCAGTGCACAGGGGAATTCACCCCTCCACTTT. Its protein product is CASAQGNSPLHF.

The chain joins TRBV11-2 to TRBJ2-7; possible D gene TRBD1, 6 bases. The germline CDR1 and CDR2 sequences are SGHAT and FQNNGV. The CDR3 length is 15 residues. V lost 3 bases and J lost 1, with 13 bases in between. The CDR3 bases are TGTGCCAGCAGCTTGGGGGCAGGGTGGTCCTACGAGCAGTACTTC. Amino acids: CASSLGAGWSYEQYF.

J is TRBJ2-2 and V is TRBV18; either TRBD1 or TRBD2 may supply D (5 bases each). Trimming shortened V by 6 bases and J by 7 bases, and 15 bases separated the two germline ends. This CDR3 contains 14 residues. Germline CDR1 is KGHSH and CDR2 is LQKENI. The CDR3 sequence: CASSLGPRDGELFF. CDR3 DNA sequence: TGTGCCAGCTCGCTGGGACCCCGGGACGGGGAGCTGTTTTTT.

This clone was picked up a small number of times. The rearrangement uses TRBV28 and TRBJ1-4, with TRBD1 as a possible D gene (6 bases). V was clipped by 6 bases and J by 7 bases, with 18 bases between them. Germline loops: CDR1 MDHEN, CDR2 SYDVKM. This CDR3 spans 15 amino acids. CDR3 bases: TGTGCCAGCAGCCCTACAGGGAGGTCTGGTGAAAAACTGTTTTTT. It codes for CASSPTGRSGEKLFF.

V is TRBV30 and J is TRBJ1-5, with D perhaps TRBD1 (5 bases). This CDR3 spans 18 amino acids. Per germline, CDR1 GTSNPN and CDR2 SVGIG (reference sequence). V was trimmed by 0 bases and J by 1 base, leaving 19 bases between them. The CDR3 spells CAWSVKGNMRLSNQPQHF. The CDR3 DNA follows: TGTGCCTGGAGTGTAAAGGGGAACATGAGGCTAAGCAATCAGCCCCAGCATTTT.

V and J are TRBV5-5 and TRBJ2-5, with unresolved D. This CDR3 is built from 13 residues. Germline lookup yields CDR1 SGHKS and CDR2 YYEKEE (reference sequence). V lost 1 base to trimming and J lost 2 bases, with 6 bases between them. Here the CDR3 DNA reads TGTGCCAGCAGCTTGATGGGTCAAGAGACCCAGTACTTC. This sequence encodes CASSLMGQETQYF. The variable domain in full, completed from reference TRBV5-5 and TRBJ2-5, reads DAGVTQSPTHLIKTRGQQVTLRCSPISGHKSVSWYQQVLGQGPQFIFQYYEKEERGRGNFPDRFSARQFPNYSSELNVNALLLGDSALYLCASSLMGQETQYFGPGTRLLVL.

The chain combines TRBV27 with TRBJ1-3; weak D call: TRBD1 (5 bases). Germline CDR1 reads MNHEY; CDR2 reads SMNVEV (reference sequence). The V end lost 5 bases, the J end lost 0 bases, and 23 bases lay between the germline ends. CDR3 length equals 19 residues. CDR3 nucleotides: TGTGCCAGCAGTCTCCCTTGCAGGGCCAACTGGGGCTCTGGAAACACCATATATTTT. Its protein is CASSLPCRANWGSGNTIYF.

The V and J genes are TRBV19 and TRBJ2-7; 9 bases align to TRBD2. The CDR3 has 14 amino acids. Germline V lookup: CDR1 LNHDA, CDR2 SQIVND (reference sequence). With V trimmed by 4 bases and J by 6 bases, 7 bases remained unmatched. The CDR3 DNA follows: TGTGCCAGTAGTAGGCGGGAGGGCCACGGCGAGCAGTACTTC. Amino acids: CASSRREGHGEQYF.

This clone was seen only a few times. CDR3 coding DNA: TGTGCCAGCAGCTTGGACAGGGCTGCCACTGAAGCTTTCTTT. The encoded protein is CASSLDRAATEAFF. The chain carries TRBV5-4 and TRBJ1-1; TRBD1 might be the D (6 bases). With 0 bases removed from V and 4 bases from J, the gap between germline ends came to 10 bases. The CDR3 sequence is 14 residues long. Germline values: CDR1 SGHNT, CDR2 YYREEE (reference sequence).

CDR3 coding DNA: TGCGCCAGCAGCCAAGGAAGCGCGGGGCGGTACTACAATGAGCAGTTCTTC. Translation gives CASSQGSAGRYYNEQFF. V usage is TRBV4-1 and J usage is TRBJ2-1, with D maybe TRBD2 (6 bases). V was pared by 1 base and J by 3 bases, with 16 bases between. The length of the CDR3 is 17 residues. The germline CDR1 and CDR2 sequences are MGHRA and YSYEKL.

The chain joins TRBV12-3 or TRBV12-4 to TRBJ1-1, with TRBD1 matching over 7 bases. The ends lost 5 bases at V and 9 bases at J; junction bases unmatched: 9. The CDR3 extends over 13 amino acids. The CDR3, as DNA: TGTGCCAGCAGTGGGGGACAGCCAGGTAAAGCTTTCTTT. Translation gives CASSGGQPGKAFF.

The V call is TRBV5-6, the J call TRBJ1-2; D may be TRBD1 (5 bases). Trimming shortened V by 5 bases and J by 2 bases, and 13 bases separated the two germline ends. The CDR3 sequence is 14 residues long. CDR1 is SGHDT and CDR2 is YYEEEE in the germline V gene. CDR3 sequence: CASSGAGGNYGYTF. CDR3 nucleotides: TGTGCCAGCAGTGGCGCGGGGGGAAACTATGGCTACACCTTC.

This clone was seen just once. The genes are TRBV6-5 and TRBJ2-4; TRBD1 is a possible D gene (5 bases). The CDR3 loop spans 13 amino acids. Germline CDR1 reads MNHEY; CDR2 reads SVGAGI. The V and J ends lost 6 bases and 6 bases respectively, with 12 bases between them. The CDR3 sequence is CASRAWQGNIQYF. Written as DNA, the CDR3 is TGTGCCAGCAGGGCCTGGCAGGGAAACATTCAGTACTTC.

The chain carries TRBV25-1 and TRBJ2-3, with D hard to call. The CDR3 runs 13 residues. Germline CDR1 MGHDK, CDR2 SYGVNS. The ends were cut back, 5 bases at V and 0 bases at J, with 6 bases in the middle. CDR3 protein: CASSKPSTDTQYF. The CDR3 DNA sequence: TGTGCCAGCAGTAAGCCTAGCACAGATACGCAGTATTTT.

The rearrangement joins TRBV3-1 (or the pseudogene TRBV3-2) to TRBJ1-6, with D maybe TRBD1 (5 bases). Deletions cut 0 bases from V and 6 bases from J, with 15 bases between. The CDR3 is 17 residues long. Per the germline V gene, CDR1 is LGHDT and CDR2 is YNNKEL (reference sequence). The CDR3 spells CASSQDTPAGGNSPLHF. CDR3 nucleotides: TGTGCCAGCAGCCAAGATACCCCTGCGGGGGGTAATTCACCCCTCCACTTT.

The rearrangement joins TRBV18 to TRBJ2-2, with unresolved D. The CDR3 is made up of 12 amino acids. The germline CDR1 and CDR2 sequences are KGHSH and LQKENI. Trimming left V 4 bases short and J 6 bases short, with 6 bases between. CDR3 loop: CASSLLAGELFF. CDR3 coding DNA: TGTGCCAGCTCACTTTTAGCCGGGGAGCTGTTTTTT.